This T cell receptor (beta chain) was documented in a study of blood T cell repertoires in COVID-19. Study background: The study drew acute and convalescent COVID-19 samples from the United States, Italy and Spain. Nucleic acid was either cDNA or gDNA, and it came from T cells, B-cell-depleted T cells, or PBMCs.

Methods used by the authors: Amplification from reference gene primers served as the basis for estimated nucleated cell counts. Profiled with immunoSEQ multiplex PCR; TCRdb holds only in-frame clones, not every one. V and J calls and clone size are given by that table; D and trimming were obtained from the DNA. Altogether about 260,000 clones are present, about 80% being singletons, with the ten largest covering around 2%. The receptor's source is a woman aged 80 or over with acute or convalescent COVID-19. The specimen was peripheral blood.

CDR3 sequence (DNA): TGCGCCAGCAGCCAAGATGGGACTAGCGGGAGTTCAGATACGCAGTATTTT. Its protein is CASSQDGTSGSSDTQYF. The V gene is TRBV4-1, the J gene TRBJ2-3, with 14 bases aligning to TRBD2. The CDR3 is made up of 17 amino acids. V shed 0 bases, J shed 4 bases, and the junction held 3 bases outside the gene matches. Per germline, CDR1 MGHRA and CDR2 YSYEKL.